This T cell receptor (beta chain) was obtained from a study of response to subunit inactivated influenza vaccine. This CDR3 region has 15 residues. The junction had 3 bases not matched to a gene; V was cut back by 2 bases and J by 1 base. The germline gives CDR1 MNHEY, CDR2 SVGEGT. This clonotype was observed a handful of times. MiXCR was run by TCRdb on the RT-PCR reads, yielding one entry per CDR3 protein. The sample records hundreds of thousands of distinct CDR3 sequences, about 10% being singletons. V usage is TRBV6-2 or TRBV6-3 and J usage is TRBJ2-5; 8 bases are a match to TRBD2. The TCR was taken from a man in his fifties or sixties who received an inactivated influenza vaccine. This material consisted of PBMCs from blood, taken around seven weeks after vaccination. The CDR3 region has the DNA TGTGCCAGCAGTTACGACGCGGGAGGCCAAGAGACCCAGTACTTC. Residues: CASSYDAGGQETQYF.